This T cell receptor (beta chain) was captured in a study of blood T cell repertoires in COVID-19 (dated by TCRdb to 2018 to 2020). Background for the entire study: Collaborator samples came from the United States, Italy and Spain and covered acute and convalescent phases of COVID-19. The samples were drawn from the first 160 participants of the ongoing ImmuneRACE study and from 1,254 subjects provided by 6 global collaborators. The dataset comprised deeply sampled blood TCRbeta repertoires from subjects exposed to, actively infected with, or recovered from COVID-19. A de-identified subject ID, COVID-19 status, age in years and sex were almost always included in the sample metadata. The prospective study material was composed of cDNA or gDNA derived from T cells, B-cell-depleted T cells, or PBMCs. Where HLA class I and class II types were available, the types were taken from metadata supplied by the sample provider, not from assay-based typing. The repertoires were released in a freely available public database intended as a resource for research on the immune response to SARS-CoV-2.

A note on this clone: Which antigen it targets is not known. Per-base quality was not reported, and no clone a single base away is much larger than it.

Enrolling through a virtual design, the prospective study's participants ranged in age from roughly 18 to 89 years and lived across roughly 23 United States geographic areas. In the prospective study, participants were assigned to cohorts based on the clinical history participants reported in a screening survey and a study questionnaire. ImmuneRACE Cohort 3 recovered participants were defined by two consecutive negative NP/OP PCR tests, healthcare professional clearance, or symptom resolution. In the prospective study, whole blood, serum and a nasopharyngeal or oropharyngeal swab were collected from each participant by mobile phlebotomists. Prospective study participants could optionally give additional blood draws and questionnaires over a roughly 2-month period. Blood samples from the prospective study were shipped frozen or at room temperature prior to DNA extraction. The germline V gene encodes CDR1 SEHNR and CDR2 FQNEAQ (reference sequence). Measured from the cysteine to the phenylalanine, the CDR3 is 16 residues long. This entry keeps only the CDR3 DNA: 48 bases, framed from base 1. The junction carries 9 bases between V and J, which are trimmed by 1 base and 0 bases respectively.

The full study reports these points: Clinical and demographic metadata were provided uncurated, with the amount varying by source and participant.

The immunoSEQ Assay, a bias-controlled multiplex PCR, was used to amplify TCRbeta CDR3 regions from genomic DNA. As for how the authors treated the data: The number of nucleated cells in each sample was estimated from the amplification of reference gene primers within the assay. To quantify the absolute abundance of each unique TCRbeta CDR3 rearrangement, sequence reads were collapsed and filtered. For each sample, productive Simpson clonality was calculated as the square root of Simpson's diversity index across productive rearrangements. TCRdb limited this immuneACCESS table to in-frame rearrangements with V and J called. A share of clones is missing; checked studies link under half to unresolved V genes, and the rest is unexplained. D and trimming were read from the DNA, whereas the V and J calls and clone size are those reported in that table. The sample yields about 46,000 clones; roughly nine tenths were counted once. Just over 3% of the sample is taken by the ten largest.

The sequenced sample consisted of PBMCs or T cells enriched from blood (not recorded which). This sequence was found in a woman between 45 and 60 years old who had recovered from COVID-19. The V and J genes are TRBV7-9 and TRBJ1-4; TRBD1 is possibly the D segment (6 matching bases). Read as DNA, the sequence is TGTGCCAGCAGCTTAGGGACAGAGCCAACTAATGAAAAACTGTTTTTT. It specifies CASSLGTEPTNEKLFF. Reference TRBV7-9 and TRBJ1-4 genes cover what lies past the CDR3, so the full variable domain is DTGVSQNPRHKITKRGQNVTFRCDPISEHNRLYWYRQTLGQGPEFLTYFQNEAQLEKSRLLSDRFSAERPKGSFSTLEIQRTEQGDSAMYLCASSLGTEPTNEKLFFGSGTQLSVL.